Given below is one TCR beta chain in context. This sample was taken from a study of control samples from healthy donors and cancer patients. V gave up 1 base and J gave up 1 base; unmatched junction bases: 5. The CDR3 is 17 amino acids. Germline lookup yields CDR1 SEHNR and CDR2 FQNEAQ (reference sequence). Sequencing used immunoSEQ multiplex PCR; TCRdb keeps in-frame clones, though not all of them. The sample records more than 75,000 clones, roughly 89% being singletons. The specimen sequenced was blood. This sequence was found in a man between 45 and 60 years old in good health. This chain uses TRBV7-9 with TRBJ2-1; 9 bases agree with TRBD2. Here the CDR3 DNA reads TGTGCCAGCAGCTTAGGGGCAGCGGGGGGATCCTACAATGAGCAGTTCTTC. Encoded protein: CASSLGAAGGSYNEQFF.